This T cell receptor (beta chain) appears in the sequencing data of a study of identical twins. This clonotype was observed many times. This CDR3 region has 12 residues. V shed 7 bases and J shed 3 bases, with 9 bases lying between them. The germline V gene encodes CDR1 SNHLY and CDR2 FYNNEI. Template switching introduced a universal primer site, and the cDNA bore unique molecular identifiers. TCRdb reprocessed the 5' RACE reads with MiXCR, giving one entry per CDR3 protein. In the table there are around 340,000 distinct CDR3 sequences, roughly 9% of which are singletons. This chain joins TRBV2 and TRBJ1-1; possible D gene TRBD1, 6 bases. The TCR comes from a woman aged 50 to 65 in good health. Source material: naive T cells sorted from blood. In DNA form, the CDR3 reads TGTGCCAGCATACAGGGCGACACTGAAGCTTTCTTT. This gives the protein CASIQGDTEAFF.